This T cell receptor (beta chain) was recovered during a study of cytomegalovirus exposure and HLA in healthy donors. Study-level points and caveats: First-cohort TCR clusters tended to co-occur in the approximately 110 validation repertoires, a later analysis found. In vitro assays verified that three CMV-associated chains recognized CMV antigens specifically.

Some clones are missing from TCRdb's copy, which holds only in-frame ones; the method was immunoSEQ multiplex PCR. The sample has 150,000 to 200,000 clones; approximately 78% are singletons. The CDR3 sequence is 14 residues long. Deletions cut 2 bases from V and 3 bases from J, with 11 bases between. Germline V gene sequence: CDR1 MGHRA, CDR2 YSYEKL. Worth noting for this clone: Its antigen remains unidentified.

Sequencing was done on a sample of PBMCs. V and J are TRBV4-1 and TRBJ2-7, with D possibly matching TRBD1 (5 bases). The TCR originated in a woman aged 25 to 39 in good health and CMV-seronegative. CDR3 nucleotide sequence: TGCGCCAGCAGCCAACGGCAGGGCGGCTACGAGCAGTACTTC. Translated: CASSQRQGGYEQYF.